This T cell receptor beta chain was sequenced for a study of T cells expressing NK-cell markers. Germline loops: CDR1 SGHNT, CDR2 YENEEA. This CDR3 has 13 amino acids. TCRdb re-called the 5' RACE reads and shows each CDR3 protein once, DNA omitted. The repertoire table contains 150,000 to 180,000 distinct CDR3 sequences. The receptor comes from a woman between 50 and 59 years old in good health. The V gene is TRBV11-3, the J gene TRBJ2-3. Input material: blood T cells: a sorted CD56 or NKG2C T cell subset, CD4+ or CD8+ T cells, or bulk PBMC T cells (not recorded which). CDR3 sequence: CASSFDSTDTQYF.